These 32 T cell receptor beta chains share one sample of origin, sequenced in a study of cytomegalovirus exposure and HLA in healthy donors. In the PCR, 60 Vbeta and 13 Jbeta primers were used. Here immunoSEQ multiplex PCR was the method, and the copy in TCRdb shows in-frame clones only, minus some. This table has about 140,000 clones, about three quarters appearing once. Sequencing was done on a sample of PBMCs. The receptors here all came from a male donor in good health and CMV-seronegative.

This chain joins TRBV6-5 and TRBJ2-7, with 7 nucleotides matching TRBD1. The germline V gene has CDR1 MNHEY and CDR2 SVGAGI. J gave up 2 bases and V 8 bases, and 3 bases lay outside the gene matches. CDR3 length: 12 amino acids. The CDR3: CASLGTAYEQYF. The CDR3 DNA reads TGTGCCAGCCTCGGGACAGCCTACGAGCAGTACTTC.

This clone was detected once. The chain combines TRBV6-5 with TRBJ1-1, with D perhaps matching TRBD1 (5 bases). The CDR3 spans 15 residues. Trimming shortened V by 2 bases and J by 3 bases, and 13 bases separated the two germline ends. The germline gives CDR1 MNHEY, CDR2 SVGAGI. The CDR3 DNA is TGTGCCAGCAGTTACATGGACGGACATTACACTGAAGCTTTCTTT. The encoded protein is CASSYMDGHYTEAFF.

V and J are TRBV21-1 and TRBJ1-5. TRBV21-1 has pseudogene status. CDR3 length equals 14 residues. Written as DNA, the CDR3 is TGTGCCAGCACCTCGGGGGGGGACAATCAGCCCCAGCATTTT. Its translation is CASTSGGDNQPQHF.

This chain connects TRBV27 to TRBJ1-2, with 9 nucleotides matching TRBD1. The CDR3 is 16 amino acids. The germline CDR1 and CDR2 sequences are MNHEY and SMNVEV (reference sequence). V was clipped by 4 bases and J by 2 bases; unmatched bases: 8. Here the CDR3 reads CASSSRGTGTNYGYTF. The CDR3 bases are TGTGCCAGCAGTTCGCGAGGGACAGGGACAAACTATGGCTACACCTTC.

This rearrangement joins TRBV30 to TRBJ2-3; D perhaps matches TRBD2 (5 bases). In germline, CDR1 is GTSNPN, CDR2 SVGIG (reference sequence). The CDR3 contains 12 residues. The V gene lost 5 bases and the J gene lost 0 bases, with 6 bases spanning the gap. Here the CDR3 reads CAWGRSTDTQYF. The CDR3 DNA is TGTGCCTGGGGGAGAAGCACAGATACGCAGTATTTT.

About this clone: It is likely a read error, because the conserved phenylalanine at the end of the CDR3 is missing. The DNA is left out, because the CDR3 cannot be placed on it with certainty; the CDR3 is given as TCRdb lists it. V gene TRBV7-9 combines with J gene TRBJ1-2. The CDR3 contains 13 residues when both ends are counted. CDR1 and CDR2 (germline): SEHNR, FQNEAQ (reference sequence). The CDR3 spells CASSARQLAKVLI.

J is TRBJ1-2 and V is TRBV6-5; weak D call: TRBD1 (6 bases). With 8 bases removed from V and 1 base from J, the gap between germline ends came to 17 bases. This CDR3 contains 15 residues. CDR1 is MNHEY and CDR2 is SVGAGI in the germline V gene. In nucleotides, the CDR3 is TGTGCCAGCGTACCCTTAGGGGGTCTTAACTATGGCTACACCTTC. This encodes CASVPLGGLNYGYTF.

The V call is TRBV6-5, the J call TRBJ1-2; tentative D call: TRBD1 (5 bases). Germline V gene lookup returns CDR1 MNHEY and CDR2 SVGAGI. There are 15 residues in the CDR3. Trimming shortened V by 3 bases and J by 8 bases, and 19 bases separated the two germline ends. The CDR3 is CASSYKRDSRWGYTF. The CDR3, as DNA: TGTGCCAGCAGTTATAAACGGGACTCCCGTTGGGGCTACACCTTC.

This chain uses TRBV7-8 with TRBJ1-1, with D maybe TRBD1 (6 bases). V shed 5 bases and J shed 1 base, with 20 bases lying between them. This CDR3 contains 17 residues. Germline V gene lookup returns CDR1 SGHVS and CDR2 FQNEAQ. CDR3 residues: CASSLQWTDASNTEAFF. CDR3 nucleotides: TGTGCCAGCAGCCTACAATGGACAGATGCATCGAACACTGAAGCTTTCTTT. Full variable domain (rest looked up from reference TRBV7-8 and TRBJ1-1): GAGVSQSPRYKVAKRGQDVALRCDPISGHVSLFWYQQALGQGPEFLTYFQNEAQLDKSGLPSDRFFAERPEGSVSTLKIQRTQQEDSAVYLCASSLQWTDASNTEAFFGQGTRLTVV.

The V gene is TRBV2, the J gene TRBJ2-7, with TRBD2 matching over 7 bases. V was clipped by 2 bases and J by 5 bases; unmatched bases: 15. CDR1 is SNHLY, CDR2 FYNNEI, per germline. The CDR3 consists of 17 residues. CDR3 amino acids: CASSEIPRGSNKNEQYF. The CDR3 DNA is TGTGCCAGCAGTGAAATTCCTCGCGGGAGTAATAAGAACGAGCAGTACTTC. Variable domain in full (rest from reference TRBV2 and TRBJ2-7): EPEVTQTPSHQVTQMGQEVILRCVPISNHLYFYWYRQILGQKVEFLVSFYNNEISEKSEIFDDQFSVERPDGSNFTLKIRSTKLEDSAMYFCASSEIPRGSNKNEQYFGPGTRLTVT.

This sequence joins TRBV5-4 and TRBJ2-7; TRBD1 aligns across 8 bases. Trimming removed 0 bases from V and 3 bases from J; junction bases left unmatched: 8. The CDR3 sequence is 16 residues long. CDR1 SGHNT and CDR2 YYREEE come from the germline V gene (reference sequence). The CDR3 loop reads CASSLAVTGGFYEQYF. The CDR3 nucleotides are TGTGCCAGCAGCTTGGCCGTAACAGGGGGATTCTACGAGCAGTACTTC.

This clone has just a few counts. The rearrangement joins TRBV11-2 to TRBJ2-7; 7 bases fit TRBD1. CDR3 length: 15 residues. From germline, CDR1 is SGHAT and CDR2 FQNNGV. After removal of 0 bases from V and 0 bases from J, the junction contained 2 bases not matched to a gene. The CDR3 reads CASSLDGTVSYEQYF. The CDR3 coding sequence is TGTGCCAGCAGCTTAGACGGGACAGTCTCCTACGAGCAGTACTTC.

CDR3 sequence: CASSLTVNSPLHF. The CDR3 nucleotides are TGTGCCAGCAGTTTAACAGTCAATTCACCCCTCCACTTT. The V gene is TRBV27, the J gene TRBJ1-6; D unresolved. V gave up 2 bases and J gave up 7 bases, with 6 bases separating them. This CDR3 has 13 amino acids. From germline, CDR1 is MNHEY and CDR2 SMNVEV (reference sequence).

The chain uses TRBV5-4 and TRBJ2-7, with 10 bases matching TRBD2. CDR3 length equals 14 residues. Germline lookup yields CDR1 SGHNT and CDR2 YYREEE (reference sequence). J lost 7 bases, V lost 0 bases, and 4 bases had no gene match. CDR3 loop: CASSLGTSGLEQYF. The CDR3 nucleotides read TGTGCCAGCAGCTTGGGGACTAGCGGCCTTGAGCAGTACTTC.

This rearrangement joins TRBV6-5 to TRBJ1-2; D is unclear. Germline V gene sequence: CDR1 MNHEY, CDR2 SVGAGI. The CDR3 runs 16 residues. Trimming stripped 2 bases from V and 0 bases from J, with 13 bases between. DNA of the CDR3: TGTGCCAGCAGTTACCGGTTCGCGGTAACTAACTATGGCTACACCTTC. It codes for CASSYRFAVTNYGYTF.

The chain recombines TRBV19 with TRBJ2-1; 8 bases fit TRBD2. Germline CDR1 is LNHDA and CDR2 is SQIVND (reference sequence). Losses at the gene ends were 7 bases for V and 7 bases for J; bases not matched to a gene: 15. This CDR3 comprises 16 residues. CDR3 sequence: CASKGQLAGFGNEQFF. The CDR3 coding sequence is TGTGCCAGTAAAGGTCAATTAGCGGGATTCGGGAATGAGCAGTTCTTC. The full variable domain, its missing parts supplied by reference TRBV19 and TRBJ2-1, is DGGITQSPKYLFRKEGQNVTLSCEQNLNHDAMYWYRQDPGQGLRLIYYSQIVNDFQKGDIAEGYSVSREKKESFPLTVTSAQKNPTAFYLCASKGQLAGFGNEQFFGPGTRLTVL.

V is TRBV20-1 and J is TRBJ2-7; D gene unclear. V shed 0 bases and J shed 4 bases, with 4 bases lying between them. This CDR3 is 11 amino acids long. Germline CDR1 reads DFQATT; CDR2 reads SNEGSKA (reference sequence). As DNA, the CDR3 is TGCAGTGCTAGAGACTATTACGAGCAGTACTTC. Its translation is CSARDYYEQYF.

The genes are TRBV25-1 and TRBJ2-5; D ambiguous. V was trimmed by 0 bases and J by 2 bases, leaving 10 bases between them. The CDR3 is 15 residues long. Germline CDR1 MGHDK, CDR2 SYGVNS. The CDR3 protein is CASSEYEGRQETQYF. The CDR3 DNA reads TGTGCCAGCAGTGAATATGAAGGCAGGCAAGAGACCCAGTACTTC.

The chain uses TRBV5-1 and TRBJ1-1; 9 nucleotides agree with TRBD1. With 7 bases clipped from V and 6 bases from J, the junction kept 10 bases outside the gene matches. Per the germline V gene, CDR1 is SGHRS and CDR2 is YFSETQ. The CDR3 extends over 14 amino acids. The DNA for the CDR3 is TGCGCCAGCCGGTCGGACAGGGGTATAGCTGAAGCTTTCTTT. As protein: CASRSDRGIAEAFF.

CDR3 nucleotides: TGTGCCAGCAGTGGACAGGGGTTGCCCAATTCTGGCTACACCTTC. As protein: CASSGQGLPNSGYTF. The chain is built from TRBV6-1 and TRBJ1-2; TRBD1 matches at 8 bases. The length of the CDR3 is 15 residues. Germline-derived CDR1 and CDR2 are MNHNS and SASEGT. The J segment lost 7 bases and the V segment lost 4 bases, leaving 11 bases of the junction unmatched.

This chain connects TRBV2 to TRBJ1-5, with D maybe TRBD1 (5 bases). CDR3 length: 14 residues. V lost 6 bases and J lost 7, with 16 bases in between. Per germline, CDR1 SNHLY and CDR2 FYNNEI. CDR3 bases: TGTGCCAGCAGAGCTACGGGGGATGGCCAGCCCCAGCATTTT. This encodes CASRATGDGQPQHF. The whole variable domain, remainder taken from reference TRBV2 and TRBJ1-5, is EPEVTQTPSHQVTQMGQEVILRCVPISNHLYFYWYRQILGQKVEFLVSFYNNEISEKSEIFDDQFSVERPDGSNFTLKIRSTKLEDSAMYFCASRATGDGQPQHFGDGTRLSIL.

The V call is TRBV11-2, the J call TRBJ2-7; D possibly corresponds to TRBD1 (6 bases). This CDR3 is 14 amino acids long. Germline lookup yields CDR1 SGHAT and CDR2 FQNNGV. V shed 5 bases and J shed 3 bases, with 14 bases lying between them. The CDR3 loop is CASSERTVNYEQYF. Written as DNA, the CDR3 is TGTGCCAGCAGCGAACGGACAGTTAACTACGAGCAGTACTTC.

The rearrangement joins TRBV9 to TRBJ2-7; the match to TRBD2 covers 9 bases. Unmatched junction bases numbered 9, after V lost 6 bases and J lost 2 bases. Germline V gene lookup returns CDR1 SGDLS and CDR2 YYNGEE. The CDR3 is made up of 15 amino acids. CDR3 amino acids: CASTPGSGSTYEQYF. In DNA form, the CDR3 reads TGTGCCAGCACTCCGGGTAGCGGGAGTACCTACGAGCAGTACTTC. The variable domain in full, with the rest retrieved from reference TRBV9 and TRBJ2-7, is DSGVTQTPKHLITATGQRVTLRCSPRSGDLSVYWYQQSLDQGLQFLIQYYNGEERAKGNILERFSAQQFPDLHSELNLSSLELGDSALYFCASTPGSGSTYEQYFGPGTRLTVT.

To note about this clone: Germline and junction disagree at one end, which may indicate a read error. The gene calls are TRBV7-7 and TRBJ2-7; D is uncertain. The CDR3 loop spans 13 amino acids. The germline CDR1 and CDR2 sequences are SSHAT and FNYEAQ (reference sequence). CDR3 bases: TGTGCTAGCAGCTTATCCGTGTCCTACGAGCAGTACTTC. Protein product: CASSLSVSYEQYF.

V is TRBV14 and J is TRBJ2-7; 9 bases are shared with TRBD1. V was pared by 4 bases and J by 0 bases, with 1 base of the junction left unmatched. CDR1 and CDR2 (germline): SGHDN, FVKESK. The CDR3 totals 14 residues. The CDR3 here is CASSRQGDSYEQYF. The CDR3 region has the DNA TGTGCCAGCAGCCGACAGGGGGACTCCTACGAGCAGTACTTC.

The chain has TRBV15 and TRBJ2-5, with 10 bases identical to TRBD2. This CDR3 spans 16 amino acids. Trimming removed 2 bases from V and 3 bases from J; junction bases left unmatched: 6. Germline V gives CDR1 LNHNV, CDR2 YYDKDF (reference sequence). The CDR3 loop is CATSRYSGTSEETQYF. For the CDR3, the DNA is TGTGCCACCAGCAGATATAGTGGGACTAGCGAAGAGACCCAGTACTTC.

The V call is TRBV5-4, the J call TRBJ1-2; TRBD1 aligns across 9 bases. Losses at the gene ends were 4 bases for V and 1 base for J; bases not matched to a gene: 5. The CDR3 runs 15 residues. Per the germline V gene, CDR1 is SGHNT and CDR2 is YYREEE (reference sequence). CDR3 DNA sequence: TGTGCCAGCAGCCCGGGGACAGGGTTTAACTATGGCTACACCTTC. As protein: CASSPGTGFNYGYTF. The full variable domain, with the rest looked up from reference TRBV5-4 and TRBJ1-2, is ETGVTQSPTHLIKTRGQQVTLRCSSQSGHNTVSWYQQALGQGPQFIFQYYREEENGRGNFPPRFSGLQFPNYSSELNVNALELDDSALYLCASSPGTGFNYGYTFGSGTRLTVV.

The chain couples TRBV29-1 to TRBJ2-1, with TRBD1 identical over 12 bases. Germline V lookup: CDR1 SQVTM, CDR2 ANQGSEA. V shed 7 bases, J shed 9 bases, and the junction held 4 bases outside the gene matches. CDR3 length: 12 residues. CDR3 sequence (DNA): TGCAGCGGAGGGACAGGGGGCGGTGAGCAGTTCTTC. This codes for CSGGTGGGEQFF.

V gene TRBV7-6 combines with J gene TRBJ2-7; a weak D match, TRBD1 (5 bases). This CDR3 is built from 12 residues. Trimming removed 1 base from V and 7 bases from J, with 8 bases in between. Germline V gives CDR1 SGHVS, CDR2 FNYEAQ. The CDR3 DNA follows: TGTGCCAGCAGCTTAGTGGGGCGGGAGCAGTACTTC. Its translation: CASSLVGREQYF. Looking up the rest from reference TRBV7-6 and TRBJ2-7 gives the full variable domain: GAGVSQSPRYKVTKRGQDVALRCDPISGHVSLYWYRQALGQGPEFLTYFNYEAQQDKSGLPNDRFSAERPEGSISTLTIQRTEQRDSAMYRCASSLVGREQYFGPGTRLTVT.

The J gene is TRBJ2-5, the V gene TRBV7-9; 8 bases line up with TRBD1. Germline V CDR1 and CDR2: SEHNR, FQNEAQ (reference sequence). The junction had 9 bases not matched to a gene; V was cut back by 7 bases and J by 5 bases. The CDR3 contains 14 residues. The CDR3 DNA is TGTGCCAGCACCAACCCAGGGGGCGCCGAGACCCAGTACTTC. The encoded protein is CASTNPGGAETQYF.

The chain employs TRBV30 and TRBJ1-2, with a possible D match to TRBD1 (6 bases). V was cut by 5 bases and J by 4 bases, with 14 bases left in between. Germline values: CDR1 GTSNPN, CDR2 SVGIG (reference sequence). This CDR3 contains 13 residues. CDR3 protein: CAWDGGGPYGYTF. CDR3 sequence (DNA): TGTGCCTGGGACGGGGGGGGCCCCTATGGCTACACCTTC.

CDR3 bases: TGCGCCAGCAGAACAGGACCTGAAGCTTTCTTT. Amino acids: CASRTGPEAFF. The V gene is TRBV5-1, the J gene TRBJ1-1; maybe TRBD1 (5 bases). V lost 5 bases and J 6 bases, leaving 8 bases between the germline ends. The germline V gene has CDR1 SGHRS and CDR2 YFSETQ. The CDR3 extends over 11 amino acids.